This T cell receptor beta chain was identified in a study of cytomegalovirus exposure and HLA in healthy donors. The CDR3 is 14 amino acids. Trimming took off 5 bases at V and 8 bases at J, with 18 bases between the two ends. CDR1 is LNHDA and CDR2 is SQIVND in the germline V gene (reference sequence). Findings and limits, study-wide: Highly shared sequence variants in one cluster were likely a sequencing artifact. In a later analysis, most CMV-associated TCR beta chains appeared HLA-restricted.

A multiplex PCR was run with 60 Vbeta primers and 13 Jbeta primers. Sequencing used immunoSEQ multiplex PCR; TCRdb keeps in-frame clones, though not all of them. The sample has over 100,000 clones; 77% are singletons. This clone was observed a handful of times. What it recognizes is unknown. This rearrangement joins TRBV19 to TRBJ1-1, with a possible D match to TRBD1 (6 bases). The source material was PBMCs. The TCR was taken from a male donor in good health and CMV-seropositive. The CDR3 DNA is TGTGCCAGTAGTTCCACAGGGTCCTACGGGGAAGCTTTCTTT. This sequence encodes CASSSTGSYGEAFF.